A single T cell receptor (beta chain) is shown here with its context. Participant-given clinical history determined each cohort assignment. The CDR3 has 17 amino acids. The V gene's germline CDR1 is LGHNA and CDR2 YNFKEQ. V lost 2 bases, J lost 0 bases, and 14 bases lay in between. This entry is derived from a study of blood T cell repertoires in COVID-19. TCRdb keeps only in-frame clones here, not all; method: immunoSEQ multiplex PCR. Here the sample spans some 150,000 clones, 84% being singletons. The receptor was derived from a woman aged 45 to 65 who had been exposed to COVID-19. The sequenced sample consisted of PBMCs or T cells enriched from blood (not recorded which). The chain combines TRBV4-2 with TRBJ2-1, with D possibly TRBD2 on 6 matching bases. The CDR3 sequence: CASSQFGSGNSYNEQFF. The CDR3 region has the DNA TGTGCCAGCAGCCAATTTGGTAGCGGCAACTCCTACAATGAGCAGTTCTTC.